The following is a TCR beta chain sequence with its context. This entry comes from a study of shared clonotypes between healthy human individuals. Per the germline V gene, CDR1 is LGHNA and CDR2 is YSLEER. This CDR3 is built from 15 residues. The V end was cut by 1 base, the J end by 2 bases, with 11 bases between. Here immunoSEQ multiplex PCR was the method, and the copy in TCRdb shows in-frame clones only, minus some. The sample carries roughly 2,300,000 clones, 92% recorded once. The rearrangement joins TRBV4-3 to TRBJ1-2; D perhaps matches TRBD1 (5 bases). Source material: naive CD4+ T cells from PBMCs. Sample subset: CD45RA+ positively selected. The TCR originated in a man between 18 and 29 years old in good health. Some clones in this sample may be carry-over from other donors' samples. The CDR3: CASSQGGGMNYGYTF. DNA of the CDR3: TGCGCCAGCAGCCAAGGTGGGGGGATGAACTATGGCTACACCTTC.